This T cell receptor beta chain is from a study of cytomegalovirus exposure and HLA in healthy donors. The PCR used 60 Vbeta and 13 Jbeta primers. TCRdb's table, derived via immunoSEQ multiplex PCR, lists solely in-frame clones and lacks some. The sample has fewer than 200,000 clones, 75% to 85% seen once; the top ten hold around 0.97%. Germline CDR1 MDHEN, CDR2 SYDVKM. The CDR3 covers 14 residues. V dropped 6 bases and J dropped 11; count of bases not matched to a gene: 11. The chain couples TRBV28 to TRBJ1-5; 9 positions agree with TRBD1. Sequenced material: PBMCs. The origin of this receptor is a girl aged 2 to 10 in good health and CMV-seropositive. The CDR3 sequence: CASSLDRGRFAQHF. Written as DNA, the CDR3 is TGTGCCAGCAGCCTGGACAGGGGACGCTTTGCCCAGCATTTT.